This TCR beta chain was found in a study of CD8+CD57+ T cells in acquired aplastic anemia. Study-wide context: When averaged, DNA from sorted CD4+ and CD8+ cells came to 3.2 ug. Healthy donor CD4+ samples were sequenced to a depth that averaged about 10.8 million reads. General study points: CD8+ Simpson's diversity showed no significant patient-control difference. Patients and controls shared roughly 28 CD8+ CDR3 sequences, which appeared highly expressed in patients and within their immunodominant clones.

The sample holds many counts of this clonotype. Its target is not known. Template material for TCR beta VDJ and CDR3 profiling consisted of genomic DNA. Via MiXCR, TCRdb re-called the reads, giving one row per CDR3 protein. The sample yields around 230,000 distinct CDR3 sequences, roughly 55% seen once. Sequencing was carried out using sorted CD4+, CD8+, or CD8+CD57+ T cells (not recorded which) from PBMCs. The source of this sequence is a human donor in good health.

CDR3 nucleotide sequence: TGTGCCAGCAGCCTAACGGGGAGCAATCAGCCCCAGCATTTT. It translates to CASSLTGSNQPQHF. This chain uses TRBV12-3 or TRBV12-4 with TRBJ1-5; D remains ambiguous. Trimming removed 6 bases at V and 1 base at J, with 10 bases between. The CDR3 spans 14 residues.